One sample yielded the 10 T cell receptor beta chains listed below, sequenced in a study of shared clonotypes between healthy human individuals. Repertoires were generated with immunoSEQ multiplex PCR, while TCRdb's copy carries only in-frame clones and drops some. Of a few million clones in the sample, 85% to 95% were seen once. Sequenced material: naive CD4+ T cells sorted from blood. The subset was: CD45RA+ positively selected. Receptors were obtained from a man between 18 and 35 years old in good health.

V gene TRBV10-3 combines with J gene TRBJ1-6; a weak D match, TRBD1 (5 bases). The germline V and J ends were trimmed by 3 bases and 9 bases, with 15 bases remaining between them. The length of the CDR3 is 15 residues. CDR1 is ENHRY and CDR2 is SYGVKD in the germline V gene. CDR3 sequence (DNA): TGTGCCATCAGTGAAGGTGCAGCCCAGGGTTCACCCCTCCACTTT. Amino acids: CAISEGAAQGSPLHF.

The chain has TRBV28 and TRBJ1-6; no firm D call. V lost 8 bases to trimming and J lost 8 bases, with 10 bases between them. The CDR3 spans 12 residues. From germline, CDR1 is MDHEN and CDR2 SYDVKM. CDR3 sequence: CASQRSHSPLHF. CDR3 DNA sequence: TGTGCCAGCCAACGTAGCCATTCACCCCTCCACTTT.

The chain carries TRBV9 and TRBJ2-1; D tentatively fits TRBD1 or TRBD2 (5 bases each). Trimming cost V 6 bases and J 4 bases, with 14 bases left between them. Germline CDR1 SGDLS, CDR2 YYNGEE. The CDR3 is made up of 14 amino acids. The DNA for the CDR3 is TGTGCCAGCACCAAGGGGACGGCATACAATGAGCAGTTCTTC. Translation: CASTKGTAYNEQFF. Full variable domain (remainder filled in from reference TRBV9 and TRBJ2-1): DSGVTQTPKHLITATGQRVTLRCSPRSGDLSVYWYQQSLDQGLQFLIQYYNGEERAKGNILERFSAQQFPDLHSELNLSSLELGDSALYFCASTKGTAYNEQFFGPGTRLTVL.

This sequence joins TRBV5-1 and TRBJ2-3; a weak D match, TRBD2 (7 bases). Per germline, CDR1 SGHRS and CDR2 YFSETQ. V lost 6 bases and J 6 bases, leaving 20 bases between the germline ends. The CDR3 runs to 15 residues. CDR3 region: CASKLWGGPADTQYF. The CDR3 DNA is TGCGCCAGCAAGCTCTGGGGGGGCCCTGCCGATACGCAGTATTTT. Full variable domain (missing parts from reference TRBV5-1 and TRBJ2-3): KAGVTQTPRYLIKTRGQQVTLSCSPISGHRSVSWYQQTPGQGLQFLFEYFSETQRNKGNFPGRFSGRQFSNSRSEMNVSTLELGDSALYLCASKLWGGPADTQYFGPGTRLTVL.

This chain uses TRBV4-2 with TRBJ2-4; D may correspond to TRBD1 or TRBD2 (5 bases each). Germline assignment: CDR1 LGHNA and CDR2 YNFKEQ. This CDR3 has 15 amino acids. The V and J ends lost 4 bases and 7 bases respectively, with 17 bases between them. CDR3 DNA sequence: TGTGCCAGCAGCCTGACACTAAGGGGAGATAACATTCAGTACTTC. Translated, it gives CASSLTLRGDNIQYF.

Turning to this clone: Sequence at one end of the junction differs from germline and may be a read error. V usage is TRBV19 and J usage is TRBJ1-1; D may be TRBD1 (6 bases). The CDR3 loop spans 13 amino acids. Germline CDR1 and CDR2: LNHDA and SQIVND (reference sequence). The CDR3 DNA follows: TGTGCCAGTAGTATAGTGGGGGACACAGAAGCTTTCTTT. Amino acid sequence: CASSIVGDTEAFF.

The chain couples TRBV10-3 to TRBJ2-7, with 9 bases fitting TRBD1. V was pared by 10 bases and J by 2 bases, with 9 bases of the junction left unmatched. Germline CDR1 is ENHRY and CDR2 is SYGVKD. CDR3 size: 14 residues. CDR3 bases: TGTGCCACTACTACAGGGGGCATTCCCTACGAGCAGTACTTC. Its translation: CATTTGGIPYEQYF.

CDR3 in amino acids: CASKPRTDRVYGYTF. The CDR3 nucleotides read TGTGCCAGCAAGCCCCGAACGGACAGGGTTTATGGCTACACCTTC. The chain recombines TRBV6-5 with TRBJ1-2, with 8 bases aligning to TRBD1. With V trimmed by 7 bases and J by 5 bases, 12 bases remained unmatched. The V gene's germline CDR1 is MNHEY and CDR2 SVGAGI. This CDR3 is 15 amino acids long.

The chain links TRBV10-3 to TRBJ2-3, with D uncertain. V was trimmed by 5 bases and J by 0 bases, leaving 15 bases between them. The germline gives CDR1 ENHRY, CDR2 SYGVKD. The CDR3 consists of 16 residues. The CDR3 nucleotides read TGTGCCATCAGTAACACAGTGAGTGGAAGCACAGATACGCAGTATTTT. It codes for CAISNTVSGSTDTQYF.

The CDR3 sequence is CASSKASSVTGYEQFF. The CDR3 DNA reads as TGTGCCAGCAGCAAAGCCTCTTCAGTCACAGGGTATGAGCAGTTCTTC. V gene TRBV21-1 combines with J gene TRBJ2-1; the DNA was not used to check the table's D call, TRBD1. TRBV21-1 is listed as a pseudogene. CDR3 length: 16 amino acids.